This note documents a single TCR beta chain sequence. Its antigen is as yet unknown. This record comes from a study of OX40 agonist ivuxolimab in advanced cancers. Study as a whole: The patients got ivuxolimab, which is an agonistic anti-OX40 (CD134) antibody. Allowance was made for prior anti-PD-1, anti-PD-L1 or anti-CTLA-4 therapy, and roughly 40% had some. General study findings and limits: The authors did not determine the antigen specificity of the expanded peripheral T cells.

There are 14 residues in the CDR3. Trimming shortened V by 4 bases and J by 4 bases, and 12 bases separated the two germline ends. Germline V gives CDR1 ENHRY, CDR2 SYGVKD. Generated by immunoSEQ multiplex PCR, the TCRdb table keeps only in-frame clones and is missing some. The sample yields about 26,000 clones, more than 80% seen once. This chain joins TRBV10-3 and TRBJ2-3; D unclear. This material consisted of CD4+ or CD8+ T cells sorted from blood, taken in a trial of the OX40 agonist ivuxolimab. The receptor's source is an adult with an advanced solid tumor such as melanoma, head and neck, liver or kidney cancer. The CDR3 region is CAISGSTRPDTQYF. The CDR3 DNA reads TGTGCCATCAGTGGGTCGACACGACCAGATACGCAGTATTTT.